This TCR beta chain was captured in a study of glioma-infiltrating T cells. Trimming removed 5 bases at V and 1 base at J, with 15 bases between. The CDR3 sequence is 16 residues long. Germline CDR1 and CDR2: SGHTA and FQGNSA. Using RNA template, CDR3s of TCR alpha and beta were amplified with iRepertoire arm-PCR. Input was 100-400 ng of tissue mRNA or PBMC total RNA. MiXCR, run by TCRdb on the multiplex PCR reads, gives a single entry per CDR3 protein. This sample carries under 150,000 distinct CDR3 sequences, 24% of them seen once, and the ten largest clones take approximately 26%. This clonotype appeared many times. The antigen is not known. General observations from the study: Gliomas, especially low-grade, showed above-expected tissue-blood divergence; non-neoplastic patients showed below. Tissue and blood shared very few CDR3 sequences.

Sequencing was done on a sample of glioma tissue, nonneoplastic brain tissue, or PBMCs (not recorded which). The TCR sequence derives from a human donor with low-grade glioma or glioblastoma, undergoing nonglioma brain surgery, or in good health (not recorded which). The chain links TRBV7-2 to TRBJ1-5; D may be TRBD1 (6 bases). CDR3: CASSSTGTRSNQPQHF. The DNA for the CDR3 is TGTGCCAGCAGCAGTACCGGGACACGGAGCAATCAGCCCCAGCATTTT.